This passage covers 6 T cell receptor beta chains from one sample sequenced in a study of blood T cell repertoires in COVID-19. Sequencing was performed with immunoSEQ multiplex PCR; in TCRdb, only in-frame clones are kept and a portion is missing. Among more than 100,000 clones listed, around 87% were seen once. Sequencing input: peripheral blood. The receptor source for this set is a woman in her seventies with acute or convalescent COVID-19.

The chain employs TRBV15 and TRBJ1-6, with 7 bases identical to TRBD1. The CDR3 covers 15 residues. CDR1 and CDR2 from the germline V gene are LNHNV and YYDKDF (reference sequence). Trimming cost V 5 bases and J 7 bases; bases outside gene matches: 8. For the CDR3, the DNA is TGTGCCACCAGCCTAACCAACAGGGGAAATTCACCCCTCCACTTT. This gives the protein CATSLTNRGNSPLHF.

The chain combines TRBV5-1 with TRBJ2-3, with D tentatively TRBD2 (7 bases). V was pared by 0 bases and J by 0 bases, with 14 bases between. The germline gives CDR1 SGHRS, CDR2 YFSETQ. The CDR3 runs 17 residues. CDR3 nucleotides: TGCGCCAGCAGCTTGGGAAGGGGGAGGGATAGCACAGATACGCAGTATTTT. This gives the protein CASSLGRGRDSTDTQYF.

This sequence joins TRBV4-2 and TRBJ1-5, with D possibly being TRBD1 (6 bases). The CDR3 runs 17 residues. With 2 bases removed from V and 0 bases from J, the gap between germline ends came to 14 bases. CDR1 and CDR2 from the germline V gene are LGHNA and YNFKEQ. The CDR3 sequence: CASSQRTGINSNQPQHF. CDR3 sequence (DNA): TGTGCCAGCAGCCAAAGAACAGGGATTAATAGCAATCAGCCCCAGCATTTT.

This chain joins TRBV28 and TRBJ2-5, with D uncertain. Looked up from germline, CDR1 is MDHEN and CDR2 is SYDVKM. The CDR3 totals 16 residues. V shed 5 bases and J shed 2 bases, with 18 bases lying between them. CDR3 coding DNA: TGTGCCAGCAGTCGCGACACCGGAACAACTCAAGAGACCCAGTACTTC. Its translation: CASSRDTGTTQETQYF.

The chain employs TRBV10-2 and TRBJ2-7, with TRBD2 matching over 8 bases. This CDR3 comprises 13 residues. Germline loops: CDR1 WSHSY, CDR2 SAAADI. The V gene end was trimmed by 6 bases and the J gene end by 3 bases; junction bases not matched to a gene: 4. CDR3 region: CASSVGLVYEQYF. CDR3 in DNA: TGCGCCAGCAGCGTGGGACTAGTCTACGAGCAGTACTTC.

The chain couples TRBV7-2 to TRBJ2-7, with TRBD2 as a possible D gene (6 bases). Germline V lookup: CDR1 SGHTA, CDR2 FQGNSA. The germline V and J ends were trimmed by 4 bases and 5 bases, with 12 bases remaining between them. The CDR3 runs to 13 residues. The chain's CDR3 is CASSSASANEQYF. As DNA, the CDR3 is TGTGCCAGCAGCTCCGCTAGCGCCAACGAGCAGTACTTC.